These T cell receptor beta chains were read from a single sample in a study of cytomegalovirus exposure and HLA in healthy donors. Produced via immunoSEQ multiplex PCR; TCRdb's table is partial and in-frame only. This sample has 170,000 or so clones, with around four fifths found just once. The material sequenced was PBMCs. The receptors stem from a man aged 45 to 65 in good health and CMV-seronegative. Each CDR3 is given with its conserved first and last residue. The order of the fields is J gene, V gene, CDR3 protein.

J gene: TRBJ1-1; V gene: TRBV6-5; CDR3 protein: CASSSPLQGGSEAFF
J gene: TRBJ1-2; V gene: TRBV9; CDR3 protein: CASSAGVNYGYTF
J gene: TRBJ1-1; V gene: TRBV6-6; CDR3 protein: CASILNTEAFF
J gene: TRBJ2-2; V gene: TRBV9; CDR3 protein: CASSVARTGELFF
J gene: TRBJ2-7; V gene: TRBV5-1; CDR3 protein: CASSSGTSLSGQYF
J gene: TRBJ2-2; V gene: TRBV6-5; CDR3 protein: CASNPGGGRDGELFF
J gene: TRBJ2-1; V gene: TRBV21-1; CDR3 protein: CASSKGRGSGKCSYNEQFF
J gene: TRBJ1-1; V gene: TRBV28; CDR3 protein: CASSTGQSNEAFF
J gene: TRBJ1-1; V gene: TRBV19; CDR3 protein: CASKEGTEAFF
J gene: TRBJ1-1; V gene: TRBV5-1; CDR3 protein: CASSLYHRGDTEAFF
J gene: TRBJ1-2; V gene: TRBV5-5; CDR3 protein: CASSLLFIREANYGYTF
J gene: TRBJ2-1; V gene: TRBV5-1; CDR3 protein: CASSLAGLRTVNEQFF
J gene: TRBJ1-1; V gene: TRBV4-1; CDR3 protein: CASSQRNTEAFF
J gene: TRBJ2-7; V gene: TRBV7-2; CDR3 protein: CASSSLAGSAYEQYF
J gene: TRBJ2-5; V gene: TRBV9; CDR3 protein: CASSETEETQYF
J gene: TRBJ1-5; V gene: TRBV7-9; CDR3 protein: CATSPGQGANQPQHF
J gene: TRBJ1-2; V gene: TRBV6-1; CDR3 protein: CASSEQADLYGYTF
J gene: TRBJ2-1; V gene: TRBV18; CDR3 protein: CASSRQAYNEQFF
J gene: TRBJ2-7; V gene: TRBV5-1; CDR3 protein: CASSSTQGSYEQYF
J gene: TRBJ2-5; V gene: TRBV19; CDR3 protein: CASSIFGQGSETQYF
J gene: TRBJ1-5; V gene: TRBV2; CDR3 protein: CASTVNSKNQPQHF
J gene: TRBJ2-3; V gene: TRBV7-9; CDR3 protein: CASSIGTEGDTQYF
J gene: TRBJ1-1; V gene: TRBV6-1; CDR3 protein: CASSDVGQRNTEAFF
J gene: TRBJ2-5; V gene: TRBV15; CDR3 protein: CATSSIIDGGRETQYF
J gene: TRBJ2-3; V gene: TRBV10-3; CDR3 protein: CAISVGQGTDTQYF
J gene: TRBJ1-4; V gene: TRBV15; CDR3 protein: CATSIQGLNEKLFF
J gene: TRBJ2-4; V gene: TRBV18; CDR3 protein: CASSPDRKDIQYF